This T cell receptor (beta chain) comes out of a study of CD8 T cells in ankylosing spondylitis. Deletions cut 5 bases from V and 1 base from J, with 8 bases between. Looked up from germline, CDR1 is MNHEY and CDR2 is SVGAGI. This CDR3 has 13 amino acids. In the case of this clonotype: Antigen unknown.

Library preparation for TCR beta used quantitative 5'-RACE with molecular barcodes. TCRdb fed the 5' RACE reads into MiXCR, producing one record per CDR3 protein. The sample shows roughly 150,000 distinct CDR3 sequences, 25% to 35% of them seen only once. Study observations and caveats: Matched ankylosing spondylitis synovial fluid reportedly contained a significantly enriched population of disease-linked clones. For ankylosing spondylitis blood, a TCR beta motif of under ten highly homologous variants appeared characteristic. Past studies reported some motif variants in reactive arthritis synovial fluid and blood.

This clonotype was sampled from a male donor with ankylosing spondylitis. The V call is TRBV6-5, the J call TRBJ1-1; the D gene is possibly TRBD1 (5 bases). Sample: synovial fluid, either unsorted or a sorted T cell fraction (not recorded which). The CDR3 sequence: CASSNTGNTEAFF. CDR3 nucleotides: TGTGCCAGCAGTAACACAGGGAACACTGAAGCTTTCTTT.